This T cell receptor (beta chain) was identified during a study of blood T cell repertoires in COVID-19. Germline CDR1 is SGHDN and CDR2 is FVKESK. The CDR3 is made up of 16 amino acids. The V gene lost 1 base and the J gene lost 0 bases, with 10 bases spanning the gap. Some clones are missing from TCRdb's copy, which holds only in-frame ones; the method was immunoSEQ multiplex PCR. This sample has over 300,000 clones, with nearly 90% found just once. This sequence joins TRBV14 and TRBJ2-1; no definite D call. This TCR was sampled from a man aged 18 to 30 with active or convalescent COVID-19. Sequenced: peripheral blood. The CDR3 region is CASSQVGGSSYNEQFF. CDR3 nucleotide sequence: TGTGCCAGCAGCCAAGTAGGCGGATCCTCCTACAATGAGCAGTTCTTC.